The source of this TCR beta chain is a study of CD8+ T cells in alopecia areata. Concerning this clone: Its antigen is as yet unknown. Gene names and germline match the mouse. The observed sequence ends 4 residues before the CDR3 terminus, with the missing tail filled in from the germline J gene.

Germline trimming cut 5 bases from V and 3 bases from J; bases unmatched to any gene: 5. Germline loops: CDR1 NNHDY, CDR2 SYVADS. This CDR3 spans 14 amino acids. Findings of the study overall: Resident alphabeta T cells of normal skin are also sequenced in scalp samples. It was lesional scalp, especially alopecia totalis/universalis, that showed higher clonality than normal scalp.

Following RNA extraction, reverse transcription yielded cDNA that acted as the sequencing template. Method: immunoSEQ multiplex PCR; TCRdb's copy keeps in-frame clones and lacks some. Singletons are absent from the sample, which has about 110,000 clones. This chain uses TRBV13-3 with TRBJ1-1, with 9 positions matching TRBD1. The sample comprised lesional skin. This receptor was taken from a C3H/HeJ mouse with alopecia areata. The MHC haplotype of the strain is H2-k. CDR3 sequence reads: CASSPTGGDTEVFF. The covered CDR3 bases are TGTGCCAGCAGCCCCACAGGGGGCGACACA.